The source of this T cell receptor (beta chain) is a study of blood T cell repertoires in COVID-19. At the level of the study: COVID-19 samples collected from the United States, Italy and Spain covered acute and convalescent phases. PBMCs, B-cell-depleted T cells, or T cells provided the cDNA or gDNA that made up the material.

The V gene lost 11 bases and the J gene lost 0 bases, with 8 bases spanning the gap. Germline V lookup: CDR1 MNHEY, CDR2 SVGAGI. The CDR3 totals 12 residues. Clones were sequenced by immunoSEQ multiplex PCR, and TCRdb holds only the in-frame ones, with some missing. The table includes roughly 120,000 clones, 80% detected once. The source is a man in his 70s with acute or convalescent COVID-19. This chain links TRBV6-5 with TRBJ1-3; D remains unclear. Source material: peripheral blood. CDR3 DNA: TGTGCCGGCGGGTTCTCTGGAAACACCATATATTTT. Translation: CAGGFSGNTIYF.